The 24 T cell receptor delta chains reported below all come from one sample, sequenced in a study of γδ T cells in repeated Plasmodium falciparum infection. Bulk repertoires came from Vgamma9/Vdelta2+ or Vdelta2-negative gammadelta T cells flow-sorted from PBMC. TCRdb fed the multiplex PCR reads to CATT. The repertoire has around 57,000 delta-chain clones, around 1.7% of them found once; the top ten carry over 14%. Specimen: gamma-delta T cells from blood. All receptors derive from a pool of human donors (malaria-infected and uninfected, not separated).

About this clone itself: TCRdb has a much larger clone's protein, which differs at residue 17 from the translation of this DNA, likely because of a read error; what is shown is the protein translated from the DNA. The CDR3, as DNA: TGTGCTCTTGGGGAAGTGGGCCTACACCTGGGGGAGGAAGTGAGGAGGTCACTGTACGCCGATAAACTCATCTTT. Translating gives CALGEVGLHLGEEVRRSLYADKLIF. The rearrangement joins TRDV1 to TRDJ1, with 8 bases identical to TRDD3. The J gene, left out of TCRdb, was set here by checking the DNA against germline. The V and J ends lost 2 bases and 3 bases, in that order; junction bases with no gene match: 35. Germline CDR1 reads TSWWSYY; CDR2 reads QGS. The CDR3 covers 25 residues.

This clone was picked up many times. TCRdb's listed protein matches a much larger clone and diverges from this DNA's translation at residue 14, likely through a read error; the protein shown comes from the DNA. The rearrangement uses TRDV1 and TRDJ1, with TRDD3 identical over 9 bases. Trimming took 0 bases from V and 1 from J; bases not matched to a gene: 21. The CDR3 is 22 amino acids. CDR1 is TSWWSYY and CDR2 is QGS in the germline V gene. The CDR3 region has the DNA TGTGCTCTTGGGGAACTAAAGGCCTCCTTGGCTGGGGGATCCACCTGCACCGATAAACTCATCTTT. Its translation is CALGELKASLAGGSTCTDKLIF.

About this clone: TCRdb's protein for this DNA is that of a much larger clone and differs from the translation at residue 10, likely a read error; the protein shown is the DNA translation. This chain links TRDV1 with TRDJ1; 7 bases agree with TRDD3. Germline assignment: CDR1 TSWWSYY and CDR2 QGS. V trimming: 1 base; J trimming: 9 bases; junction bases outside the gene matches: 5. The CDR3 has 13 amino acids. CDR3 amino acids: CALGEHWGLELIF. Here the CDR3 DNA reads TGTGCTCTTGGGGAACACTGGGGCCTTGAACTCATCTTT.

This clone appeared a few times. The likely explanation is a read error, given a far larger clone one base away. V usage is TRDV1 and J usage is TRDJ1; 7 positions match TRDD3. TCRdb supplies no J gene; here it was assigned by aligning the nucleotide sequence to germline. The CDR3 length is 16 residues. The germline CDR1 and CDR2 sequences are TSWWSYY and QGS. CDR3 in amino acids: CALGEGGFWGANKLIF. In DNA form, the CDR3 reads TGTGCCCTTGGGGAAGGGGGTTTCTGGGGGGCGAACAAACTCATCTTT.

In regard to this clone: A read error likely explains this, since a far larger clone differs by one base. The same CDR3 arises from other DNA sequences in this sample as well. The CDR3: CACDARAFLRRIQHTDKLIF. CDR3 nucleotide sequence: TGCGCCTGTGACGCCAGGGCCTTCCTACGAAGGATACAGCACACCGATAAACTCATCTTT. The chain links TRDV2 to TRDJ1; 9 bases agree with TRDD2. The CDR3 totals 20 residues. CDR1 and CDR2 (germline): GEAIGNYY, EKD.

Ten or more counts support this clone. TCRdb assigns this DNA the protein of a much larger clone, which departs from its translation at residue 19; this likely reflects a read error, and the protein shown comes from translating the DNA. A V gene of TRDV1 was called, but no J gene was assigned; the table calls TRDD3, which could not be checked here. CDR1 and CDR2 from the germline V gene are TSWWSYY and QGS. CDR3 length equals 21 residues. Written as DNA, the CDR3 is TGTGCTCTTGGGCCACCCTGGGGACGATGGGGGGGCGCGGGGGAAACCGATAAACCCATCTTT. It codes for CALGPPWGRWGGAGETDKPIF.

Relative to its sample, this clone is medium-sized. A read error may be the cause here, since a much bigger clone is one base away. The chain recombines TRDV2 with TRDJ1, with no clear D. Germline CDR1 and CDR2: GEAIGNYY and EKD. This CDR3 is built from 14 residues. Written as DNA, the CDR3 is TGTGCCCGTGACTCCTTACTTAACACCGATAAACTCATCTTT. Amino acid sequence: CARDSLLNTDKLIF.

This clone has a count of ten or more. For this DNA, TCRdb reports the protein of a much larger clone, which diverges at residue 14, most likely from a read error; the protein presented here is translated directly from the DNA. This chain uses TRDV2 with TRDJ1; 8 nucleotides match TRDD3. From germline, CDR1 is GEAIGNYY and CDR2 EKD. The CDR3 runs to 20 residues. V dropped 0 bases and J dropped 1; count of bases not matched to a gene: 18. The CDR3 sequence is CACDTAWAGGPPWGTDKLIF. Here the CDR3 DNA reads TGTGCCTGTGACACCGCATGGGCTGGGGGACCCCCCTGGGGCACCGATAAACTCATCTTT.

This clone was recorded many times. A much larger clone differs by one base, so this may be a read error. Other DNA sequences from this sample encode an identical CDR3 as well. This chain connects TRDV1 to TRDJ1, with D uncertain. Germline CDR1 TSWWSYY, CDR2 QGS. Between the trimmed V and J ends, which lost 0 bases and 0 bases, there was a span of 26 bases. The CDR3 has 21 amino acids. The DNA of the CDR3 is TGTGCTCTTGGGGAACTCAAACCTTGCCGATTGATCTTAAAGTACACCGATAAACTCATCTTT. Translation gives CALGELKPCRLILKYTDKLIF.

This clone was counted only a few times. The protein given by TCRdb reflects a much larger clone and differs at residue 11 from this DNA's translation, likely from a read error; the protein shown is the DNA's translation. The chain couples TRDV1 to TRDJ1, with TRDD3 identical over 7 bases. The J gene, not given by TCRdb, was assigned here from a germline match of the nucleotide sequence. This CDR3 region has 21 residues. Trimming cost V 2 bases and J 0 bases; bases outside gene matches: 21. Germline V gives CDR1 TSWWSYY, CDR2 QGS. CDR3 nucleotides: TGTGCTCTTGGGGAAATGAACACCGGGGGATGCGCAGTAAGGTACACCGATAAACTCATCTTT. Amino acid sequence: CALGEMNTGGCAVRYTDKLIF.

This clone showed up many times. This chain links TRDV1 with TRDJ1; perhaps TRDD3 as D (8 bases). Trimming cost V 1 base and J 0 bases, with 45 bases left between them. There are 27 residues in the CDR3. The germline gives CDR1 TSWWSYY, CDR2 QGS. As DNA, the CDR3 is TGTGCTCTTGGGGAACCTCAACCTTTCCTACGGAGAGGCTGGGGGACCATTCGTATAGAGTACACCGATAAACTCATCTTT. This encodes CALGEPQPFLRRGWGTIRIEYTDKLIF.

With regard to this clone: This DNA translates differently at residue 3 from the TCRdb protein, which is that of a much larger clone; a read error is likely, and the protein shown is the DNA's own translation. This chain uses TRDV1 with TRDJ2; 8 positions match TRDD3. TCRdb does not report a J gene; here it was assigned by matching the DNA to germline references. Germline V lookup: CDR1 TSWWSYY, CDR2 QGS. This CDR3 is built from 22 residues. CDR3 amino acids: CAPGELECTGGQRRALTAQLFF. CDR3 DNA: TGTGCTCCTGGGGAACTAGAGTGTACTGGGGGCCAGAGACGAGCTTTGACAGCACAACTCTTCTTT.

This clone has more than one count but fewer than ten. TCRdb pairs this DNA with a much larger clone's protein that differs at residue 4, likely a read error; the protein shown was translated from the DNA. This chain links TRDV1 with TRDJ1; TRDD3 agrees at 9 bases. The CDR3 consists of 18 residues. Germline values: CDR1 TSWWSYY, CDR2 QGS. This CDR3 reads CALREVAPLTLLGEKLIF. The CDR3 DNA reads as TGTGCTCTTAGGGAAGTGGCGCCCCTCACTCTACTGGGGGAGAAACTCATCTTT.

This clone was observed a handful of times. TCRdb assigns this DNA the protein of a much larger clone, which departs from its translation at residue 11; this likely reflects a read error, and the protein shown comes from translating the DNA. CDR3 DNA sequence: TGTGCTCATGGGGGATACACCGATAAACTCACCTTT. Protein: CAHGGYTDKLTF. The chain recombines TRDV1 with TRDJ1; TRDD3 aligns across 10 bases. Germline V gene sequence: CDR1 TSWWSYY, CDR2 QGS. The CDR3 spans 12 residues.

This clone appeared a few times. The protein recorded in TCRdb matches a much larger clone and deviates from this DNA's translation at residue 9, suggesting a read error; the protein here is obtained by translating the DNA. This sequence joins TRAV38-2/DV8 and TRDJ1; 7 nucleotides agree with TRDD3. Here the J gene was assigned by germline matching of the DNA, as TCRdb has none. Germline assignment: CDR1 TSESDYY and CDR2 QEAYKQQN. The CDR3 consists of 22 residues. Trimming at V came to 7 bases and at J to 0 bases, leaving 30 bases not matched to a gene. CDR3 sequence: CAYRPFLFEKHWGPQYTDKLIF. The CDR3 DNA follows: TGTGCTTATCGTCCATTCCTGTTCGAAAAGCACTGGGGACCTCAGTACACCGATAAACTCATCTTT.

This clone was counted between two and nine times. The protein held in TCRdb is that of a much larger clone and does not match this DNA's translation at residue 4, likely because of a read error; the protein shown is translated from the DNA. The identical CDR3 is also encoded by other nucleotide sequences in the sample. The chain employs TRDV1 and TRDJ1; D is possibly TRDD2 (5 bases). The CDR3 totals 21 residues. Germline V gene sequence: CDR1 TSWWSYY, CDR2 QGS. CDR3 region: CALEELKPCRLILKYTDKLIF. DNA of the CDR3: TGTGCTCTTGAGGAACTCAAACCCTGCCGATTGATCCTAAAGTACACCGATAAACTCATCTTT.

This clone was seen a few times. The mismatch at residue 4 between this DNA's translation and the TCRdb protein of a much larger clone likely reflects a read error; the protein shown is translated from the DNA. This rearrangement joins TRDV1 to TRDJ1; no clear D gene. No J gene was available from TCRdb, and it was assigned here by a germline match of the DNA. The CDR3 is 19 residues long. Germline CDR1 reads TSWWSYY; CDR2 reads QGS. The DNA for the CDR3 is TGTGCTCTTAGGGAAAGCCCCCCACTCCGTCCACCGTACACCGATAAACTCATCTTT. Translation: CALRESPPLRPPYTDKLIF.

As concerns this clone: A far larger clone is one nucleotide away, so this likely arose from a read error. Other DNA sequences in the sample encode the same CDR3. The rearrangement joins TRDV1 to TRDJ1, with 9 nucleotides matching TRDD3. Here the J gene came from matching the DNA to germline, since TCRdb omits it. Germline CDR1 is TSWWSYY and CDR2 is QGS. The CDR3 consists of 21 residues. V shed 4 bases, J shed 7 bases, and the junction held 28 bases outside the gene matches. The CDR3 is CALGARSPVWGRELGDLKLIF. CDR3 nucleotides: TGTGCTCTTGGGGCGCGTTCCCCTGTTTGGGGCAGGGAACTGGGGGACCTTAAACTCATCTTT.

Concerning this clone itself: A far larger clone differs by one base, so this is likely a read error. The same CDR3 is also encoded by other DNA sequences in this sample. CDR3 bases: TGTGCCCGTACCTTCCTACGTACCGGGGTGTTAGGGTACACCGATAAACTCATCTTT. The encoded protein is CARTFLRTGVLGYTDKLIF. The chain links TRDV3 to TRDJ1, with 9 nucleotides matching TRDD2. Germline matching of the DNA provided the J gene here, since TCRdb leaves it blank. The ends lost 5 bases at V and 0 bases at J; junction bases unmatched: 22. Germline lookup yields CDR1 TVYSNPD and CDR2 GDNSRS (reference sequence). This CDR3 is built from 19 residues.

As to this clone: A junction boundary mismatches the germline segment, possibly from a read error. The chain is built from TRDV1 and TRDJ1; 7 bases line up with TRDD3. In the absence of a J gene in TCRdb, the DNA was matched to germline to assign it here. CDR3 length: 17 residues. From germline, CDR1 is TSWWSYY and CDR2 QGS. CDR3 in amino acids: CALGEQGIHPYTDKLIF. Written as DNA, the CDR3 is TGTGCTCTTGGTGAACAAGGGATACACCCATACACCGATAAACTCATCTTT.

This clone was detected ten times or more. The chain carries TRDV1 and TRDJ1; 7 nucleotides agree with TRDD3. The CDR3 sequence is 18 residues long. V shed 5 bases and J 0 bases; nucleotides not matched to a gene: 15. Germline CDR1 and CDR2: TSWWSYY and QGS. For the CDR3, the DNA is TGTGCTCTTGGGCCCCTCGGGGATAGACTGGTGTACACCGATAAACTCATCTTT. Amino acids: CALGPLGDRLVYTDKLIF.

This clone has only a few counts. TCRdb's protein for this DNA is that of a much larger clone and differs from the translation at residue 6, likely a read error; the protein shown is the DNA translation. The V and J genes are TRDV1 and TRDJ1; the D gene is possibly TRDD3 (6 bases). From germline, CDR1 is TSWWSYY and CDR2 QGS. V lost 1 base and J 0 bases, leaving 33 bases between the germline ends. The CDR3 is 23 residues long. DNA of the CDR3: TGTGCTCTTGGGGAACCCCGTCGAGGTCCTGGGGCCTCAACGCGGGGGTACACCGATAAACTCATCTTT. Its protein is CALGEPRRGPGASTRGYTDKLIF.

This clone appeared many times. A far larger clone is just one base off, so this is likely a read error. This same CDR3 is encoded by further DNA sequences in the sample. The V gene is TRDV1, the J gene TRDJ1; D may be TRDD3 (5 bases). The CDR3 extends over 20 amino acids. Trimming took off 2 bases at V and 0 bases at J, with 25 bases between the two ends. Germline V gene lookup returns CDR1 TSWWSYY and CDR2 QGS. The CDR3 protein is CALGESEMRTVGWYTDKLIF. The CDR3 nucleotides are TGTGCTCTTGGGGAATCAGAGATGCGTACTGTGGGGTGGTACACCGATAAACTCATCTTT.

With respect to this clone: A far larger clone differs by one base, so this is likely a read error. This CDR3 is also generated by other DNA sequences in the sample. TRDV1 is the V gene, and the J gene was not called; the DNA was not compared with TRDD3, the D call given in the table. Germline V gives CDR1 TSWWSYY, CDR2 QGS. The CDR3 length is 16 residues. The CDR3 DNA sequence: TGTGCTCTTGGGGAAAGTAAGTGGGGCCCTGCCGATAAACTCATCTTC. Translated: CALGESKWGPADKLIF.